This TCR beta chain was retrieved from a study of blood T cell dynamics during melanoma immunotherapy. Looking at the study overall: First-line therapy was either pembrolizumab or nivolumab with ipilimumab for metastatic melanoma.

V lost 6 bases to trimming and J lost 6 bases; unmatched junction nucleotides: 7. Per germline, CDR1 SGHRS and CDR2 YFSETQ. This CDR3 has 13 amino acids. Repertoires were generated with immunoSEQ multiplex PCR, while TCRdb's copy carries only in-frame clones and drops some. The data hold nearly 3,500 clones, with over 80% observed a single time. The time point denotes: pre-treatment baseline. The chain is built from TRBV5-1 and TRBJ2-7; 9 bases line up with TRBD2. The sample here was effector memory CD8+ T cells from blood, taken from a patient treated with checkpoint blockade. This receptor was obtained from a human donor with melanoma. This CDR3 is CASTPGSGGEQYF. CDR3 DNA sequence: TGCGCCAGCACCCCGGGTAGCGGGGGCGAGCAGTACTTC.